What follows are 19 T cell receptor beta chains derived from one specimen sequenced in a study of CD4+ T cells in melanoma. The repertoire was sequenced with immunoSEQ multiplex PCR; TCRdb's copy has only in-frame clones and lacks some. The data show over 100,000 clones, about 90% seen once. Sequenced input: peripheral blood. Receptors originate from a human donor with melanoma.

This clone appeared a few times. The CDR3 sequence: CASSLELGNQPQHF. DNA for the CDR3: TGTGCCAGCAGCTTGGAACTGGGCAATCAGCCCCAGCATTTT. The chain joins TRBV5-5 to TRBJ1-5; D is uncertain. Trimming pared 0 bases from V and 2 bases from J, leaving 6 bases between. The CDR3 spans 14 residues. The germline V gene encodes CDR1 SGHKS and CDR2 YYEKEE (reference sequence). The entire variable domain, with the rest obtained from reference TRBV5-5 and TRBJ1-5, is as follows: DAGVTQSPTHLIKTRGQQVTLRCSPISGHKSVSWYQQVLGQGPQFIFQYYEKEERGRGNFPDRFSARQFPNYSSELNVNALLLGDSALYLCASSLELGNQPQHFGDGTRLSIL.

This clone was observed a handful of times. The CDR3 nucleotides are TGTGCCAGCAGCTTACGATCGACTAGCGGGACCGGCACCGGGGAGCTGTTTTTT. This encodes CASSLRSTSGTGTGELFF. This rearrangement joins TRBV7-2 to TRBJ2-2; TRBD2 matches at 11 bases. V lost 2 bases and J lost 4; bases outside the gene matches: 9. Germline V gives CDR1 SGHTA, CDR2 FQGNSA. This CDR3 region has 18 residues.

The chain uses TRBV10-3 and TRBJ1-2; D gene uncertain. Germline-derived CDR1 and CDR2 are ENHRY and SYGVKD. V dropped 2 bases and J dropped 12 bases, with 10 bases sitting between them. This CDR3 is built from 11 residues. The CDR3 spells CAISEEGENTF. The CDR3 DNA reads TGTGCCATCAGTGAGGAAGGAGAAAACACCTTC.

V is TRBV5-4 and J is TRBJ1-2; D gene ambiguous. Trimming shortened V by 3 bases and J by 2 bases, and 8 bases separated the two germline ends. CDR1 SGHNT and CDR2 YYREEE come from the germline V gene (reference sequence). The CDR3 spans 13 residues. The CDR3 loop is CASSYLDNYGYTF. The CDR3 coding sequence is TGTGCCAGCAGCTACCTCGACAACTATGGCTACACCTTC.

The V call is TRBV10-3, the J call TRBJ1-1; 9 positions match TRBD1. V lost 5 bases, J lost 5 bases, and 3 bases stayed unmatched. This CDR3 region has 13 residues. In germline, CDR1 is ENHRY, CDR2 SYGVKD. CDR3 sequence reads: CAISSTGGTEAFF. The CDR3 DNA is TGTGCCATCAGTTCGACAGGGGGTACTGAAGCTTTCTTT.

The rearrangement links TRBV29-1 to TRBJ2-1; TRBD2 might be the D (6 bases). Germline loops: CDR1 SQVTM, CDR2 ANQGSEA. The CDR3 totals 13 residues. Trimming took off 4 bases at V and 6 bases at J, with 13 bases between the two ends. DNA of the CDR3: TGCAGCGTTGTTCTTGCGGGAAGCAATGAGCAGTTCTTC. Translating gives CSVVLAGSNEQFF.

DNA of the CDR3: TGTGCCAGCAGTCCTATGGGGACTAGCGCTGGGGAGACCCAGTACTTC. Translated: CASSPMGTSAGETQYF. The chain recombines TRBV28 with TRBJ2-5, with TRBD2 matching 10 bases. Looked up from germline, CDR1 is MDHEN and CDR2 is SYDVKM. The CDR3 sequence is 16 residues long. Trimming removed 5 bases from V and 5 bases from J; junction bases left unmatched: 11.

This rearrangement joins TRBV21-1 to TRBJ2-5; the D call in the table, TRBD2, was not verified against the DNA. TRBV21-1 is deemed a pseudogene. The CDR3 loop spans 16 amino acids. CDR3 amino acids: CASSFRGAGCRETQYF. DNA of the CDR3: TGTGCCAGCAGCTTCCGGGGAGCGGGATGTAGAGAGACCCAGTACTTC.

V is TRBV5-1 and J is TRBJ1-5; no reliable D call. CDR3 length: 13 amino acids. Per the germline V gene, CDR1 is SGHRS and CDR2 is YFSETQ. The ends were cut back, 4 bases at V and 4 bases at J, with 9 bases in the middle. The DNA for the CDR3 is TGCGCCAGCAGCACCGGTGATAATCAGCCCCAGCATTTT. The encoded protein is CASSTGDNQPQHF.

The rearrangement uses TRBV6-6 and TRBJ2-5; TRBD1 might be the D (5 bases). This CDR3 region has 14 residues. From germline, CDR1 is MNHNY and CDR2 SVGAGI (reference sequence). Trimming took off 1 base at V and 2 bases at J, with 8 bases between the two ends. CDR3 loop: CASSYLTAQETQYF. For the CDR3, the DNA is TGTGCCAGCAGTTACTTGACAGCACAAGAGACCCAGTACTTC.

The DNA of the CDR3 is TGCGCCAGCAGCTTGGCCGAGGTTGCCACAGATACGCAGTATTTT. Translating it yields CASSLAEVATDTQYF. The chain uses TRBV5-1 and TRBJ2-3; D unresolved. The CDR3 runs 15 residues. Germline loops: CDR1 SGHRS, CDR2 YFSETQ. The V end lost 0 bases, the J end lost 2 bases, and 10 bases lay between the germline ends. The whole variable domain, remainder taken from reference TRBV5-1 and TRBJ2-3, is KAGVTQTPRYLIKTRGQQVTLSCSPISGHRSVSWYQQTPGQGLQFLFEYFSETQRNKGNFPGRFSGRQFSNSRSEMNVSTLELGDSALYLCASSLAEVATDTQYFGPGTRLTVL.

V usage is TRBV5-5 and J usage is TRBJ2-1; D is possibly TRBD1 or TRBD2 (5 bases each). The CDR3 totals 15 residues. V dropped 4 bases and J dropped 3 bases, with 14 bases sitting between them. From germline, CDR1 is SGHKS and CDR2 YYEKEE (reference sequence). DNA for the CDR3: TGTGCCAGCAGCCCCCTAGAGGGGATCTACAATGAGCAGTTCTTC. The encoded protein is CASSPLEGIYNEQFF.

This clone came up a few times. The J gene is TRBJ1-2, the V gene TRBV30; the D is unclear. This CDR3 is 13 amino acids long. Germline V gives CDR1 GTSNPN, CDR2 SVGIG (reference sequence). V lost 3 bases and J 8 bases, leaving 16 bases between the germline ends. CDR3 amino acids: CAWRTGPGVGYTF. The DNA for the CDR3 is TGTGCCTGGAGAACCGGACCTGGAGTCGGCTACACCTTC.

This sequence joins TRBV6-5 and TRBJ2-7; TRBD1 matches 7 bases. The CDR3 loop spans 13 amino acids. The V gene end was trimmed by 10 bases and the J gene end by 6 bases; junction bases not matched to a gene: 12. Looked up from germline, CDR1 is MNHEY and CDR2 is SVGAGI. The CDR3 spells CATRGQVLTEQYF. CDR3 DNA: TGTGCCACCAGAGGACAGGTTTTAACCGAGCAGTACTTC.

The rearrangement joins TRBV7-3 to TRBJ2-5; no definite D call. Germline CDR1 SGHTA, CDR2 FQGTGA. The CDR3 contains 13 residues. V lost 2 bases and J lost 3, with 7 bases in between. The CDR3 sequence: CASSLVEEETQYF. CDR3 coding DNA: TGTGCCAGCAGCTTAGTAGAAGAAGAGACCCAGTACTTC.

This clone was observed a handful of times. The CDR3 here is CASSADRGYEKLFF. In DNA, the CDR3 is TGTGCCAGCAGCGCGGACAGGGGTTACGAAAAACTGTTTTTT. This sequence joins TRBV9 and TRBJ1-4; 9 nucleotides match TRBD1. This CDR3 has 14 residues. Germline-derived CDR1 and CDR2 are SGDLS and YYNGEE. After removal of 3 bases from V and 8 bases from J, the junction contained 5 bases not matched to a gene.

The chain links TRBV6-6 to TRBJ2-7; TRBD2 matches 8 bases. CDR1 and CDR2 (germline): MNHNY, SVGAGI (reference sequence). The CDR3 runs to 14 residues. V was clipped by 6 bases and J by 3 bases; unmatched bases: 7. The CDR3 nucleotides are TGTGCCAGCAGCCCCCGGGGGGGCCGCTACGAGCAGTACTTC. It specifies CASSPRGGRYEQYF.

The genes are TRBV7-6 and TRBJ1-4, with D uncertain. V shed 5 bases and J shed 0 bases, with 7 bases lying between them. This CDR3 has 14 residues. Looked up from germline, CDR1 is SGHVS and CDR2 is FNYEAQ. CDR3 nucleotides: TGTGCCAGCAGCCCACTAGCAACTAATGAAAAACTGTTTTTT. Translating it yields CASSPLATNEKLFF.

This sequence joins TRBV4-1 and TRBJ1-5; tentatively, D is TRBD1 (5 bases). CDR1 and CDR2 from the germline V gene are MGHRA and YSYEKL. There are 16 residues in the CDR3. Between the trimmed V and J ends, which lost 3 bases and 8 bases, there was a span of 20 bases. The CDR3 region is CASSQPGRGPTKPQHF. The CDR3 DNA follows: TGCGCCAGCAGCCAGCCAGGGAGGGGACCGACAAAGCCCCAGCATTTT.